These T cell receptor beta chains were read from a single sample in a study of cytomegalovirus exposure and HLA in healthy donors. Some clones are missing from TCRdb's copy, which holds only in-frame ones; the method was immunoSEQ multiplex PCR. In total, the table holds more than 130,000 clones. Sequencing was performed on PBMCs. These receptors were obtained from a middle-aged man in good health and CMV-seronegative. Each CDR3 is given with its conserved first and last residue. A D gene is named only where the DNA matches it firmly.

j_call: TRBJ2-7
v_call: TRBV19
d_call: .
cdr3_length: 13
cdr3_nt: TGTGCCAGTAGTCTTCAGGGCTCCTACGAGCAGTACTTC
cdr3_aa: CASSLQGSYEQYF

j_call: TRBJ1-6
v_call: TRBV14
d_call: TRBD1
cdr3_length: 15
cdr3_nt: TGTGCCAGCAGCGGCTGGACAGGGGGAAATTCACCCCTCCACTTT
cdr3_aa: CASSGWTGGNSPLHF

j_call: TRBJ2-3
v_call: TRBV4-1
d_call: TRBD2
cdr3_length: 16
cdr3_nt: TGCGCCAGCAGCCAAGAGGTGACTAGCGGGAGAGATACGCAGTATTTT
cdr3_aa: CASSQEVTSGRDTQYF

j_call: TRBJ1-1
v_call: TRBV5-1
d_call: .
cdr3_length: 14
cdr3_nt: TGCGCCAGCAGCTTGGAGGGGATAGGGACTGAAGCTTTCTTT
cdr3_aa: CASSLEGIGTEAFF

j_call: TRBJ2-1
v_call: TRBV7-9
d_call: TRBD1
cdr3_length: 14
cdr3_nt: TGTGCCAGCGGGGGACAGGGGGCCTACAATGAGCAGTTCTTC
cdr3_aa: CASGGQGAYNEQFF

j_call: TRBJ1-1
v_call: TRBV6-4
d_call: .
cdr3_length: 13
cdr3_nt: TGTGCCAGCAGTGGGTCAGGGAACACTGAAGCTTTCTTT
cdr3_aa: CASSGSGNTEAFF

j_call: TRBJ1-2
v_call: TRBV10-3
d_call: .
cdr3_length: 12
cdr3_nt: TGTGCCATCACTCCGGACAGATATGGCTACACCTTC
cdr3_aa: CAITPDRYGYTF

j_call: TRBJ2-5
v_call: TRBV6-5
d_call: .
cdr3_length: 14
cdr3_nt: TGTGCCAGCAGACCTGACAGGTTACAAGAGACCCAGTACTTC
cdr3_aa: CASRPDRLQETQYF

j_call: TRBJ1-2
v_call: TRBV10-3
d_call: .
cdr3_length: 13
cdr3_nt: TGTGCCATCAGTGAACAGGCCGGCTATGGCTACACCTTC
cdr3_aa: CAISEQAGYGYTF

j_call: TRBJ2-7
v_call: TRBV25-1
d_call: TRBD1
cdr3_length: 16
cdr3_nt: TGTGCCAGCAGTCAAGGTTTTGGGACAGTCTCCTACGAGCAGTACTTC
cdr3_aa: CASSQGFGTVSYEQYF

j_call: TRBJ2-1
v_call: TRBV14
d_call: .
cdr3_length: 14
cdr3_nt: TGTGCCAGCAGCCTTGGGCGGAGGGACAATGAGCAGTTCTTC
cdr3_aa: CASSLGRRDNEQFF

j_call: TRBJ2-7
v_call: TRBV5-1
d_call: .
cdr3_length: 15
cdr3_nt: TGCGCCAGCAGCTTGAATACCGGGCAGGGGCACGAGCAGTACTTC
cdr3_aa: CASSLNTGQGHEQYF

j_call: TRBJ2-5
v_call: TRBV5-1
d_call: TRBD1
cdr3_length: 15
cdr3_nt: TGCGCCAGCAGCCTCGGGACAGGGGGTAGGGAGACCCAGTACTTC
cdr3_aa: CASSLGTGGRETQYF

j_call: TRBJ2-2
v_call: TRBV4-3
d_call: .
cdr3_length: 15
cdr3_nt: TGCGCCAGCAGCCAAGAGGGTGCGGCCACCGGGGAGCTGTTTTTT
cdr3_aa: CASSQEGAATGELFF

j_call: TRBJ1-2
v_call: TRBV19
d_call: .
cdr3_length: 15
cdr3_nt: TGTGCCAGTAGTATAGATTACACACGAAACTATGGCTACACCTTC
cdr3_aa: CASSIDYTRNYGYTF

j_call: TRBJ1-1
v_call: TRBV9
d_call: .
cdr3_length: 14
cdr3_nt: TGTGCCAGCAGCGTAGAACGACGGGGGGATGAAGCTTTCTTT
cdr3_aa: CASSVERRGDEAFF

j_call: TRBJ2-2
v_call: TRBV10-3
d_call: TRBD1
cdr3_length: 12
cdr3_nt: TGTGCCATCAGTACAGGGGTGGGGGAGCTGTTTTTT
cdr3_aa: CAISTGVGELFF

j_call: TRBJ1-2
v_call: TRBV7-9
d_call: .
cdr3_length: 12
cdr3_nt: TGTGCCAGCAGCAAGAACTTAGATGGCTACACCTTC
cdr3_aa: CASSKNLDGYTF

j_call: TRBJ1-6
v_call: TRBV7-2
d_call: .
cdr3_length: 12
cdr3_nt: TGTGCCAGCAGAGACAGTAATTCACCCCTCCACTTT
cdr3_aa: CASRDSNSPLHF

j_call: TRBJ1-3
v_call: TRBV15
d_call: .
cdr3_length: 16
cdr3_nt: TGTGCCACCAGCAGAGCCGCGGGCCTATCTGGAAACACCATATATTTT
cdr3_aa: CATSRAAGLSGNTIYF

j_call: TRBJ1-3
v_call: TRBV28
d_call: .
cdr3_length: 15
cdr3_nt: TGTGCCAGCAGTTTTGCGGGGGGCTCTGGAAACACCATATATTTT
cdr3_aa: CASSFAGGSGNTIYF

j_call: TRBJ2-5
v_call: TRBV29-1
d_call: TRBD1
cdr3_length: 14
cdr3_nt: TGCAGCGTTGTTCTGGGGGGACAGGCGGAGACCCAGTACTTC
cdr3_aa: CSVVLGGQAETQYF

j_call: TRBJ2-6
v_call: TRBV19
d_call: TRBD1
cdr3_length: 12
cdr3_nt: TGTGCCAGTAGTTCGGGACAGCGCGTCCTGACTTTC
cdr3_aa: CASSSGQRVLTF

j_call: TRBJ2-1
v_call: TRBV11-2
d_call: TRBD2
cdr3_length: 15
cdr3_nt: TGTGCCAGCAGCTCAAGACCGGGACTAGTCAATGAGCAGTTCTTC
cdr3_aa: CASSSRPGLVNEQFF

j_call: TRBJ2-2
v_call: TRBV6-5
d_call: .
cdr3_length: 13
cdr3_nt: TGTGCCAGCAGACTTACGAACACCGGGGAGCTGTTTTTT
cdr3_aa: CASRLTNTGELFF

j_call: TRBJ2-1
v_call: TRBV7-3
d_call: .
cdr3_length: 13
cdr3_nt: TGTGCCAGCAGCTCCTCCCGAGACAATGAGCAGTTCTTC
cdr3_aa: CASSSSRDNEQFF

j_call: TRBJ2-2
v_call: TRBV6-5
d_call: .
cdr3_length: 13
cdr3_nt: TGTGCCAGCAGCCCCGGACTGACCGGGGAGCTGTTTTTT
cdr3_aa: CASSPGLTGELFF

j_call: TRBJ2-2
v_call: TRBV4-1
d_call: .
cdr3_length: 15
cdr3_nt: TGCGCCAGCAGCTCCCTAGTAACGAACACCGGGGAGCTGTTTTTT
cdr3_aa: CASSSLVTNTGELFF

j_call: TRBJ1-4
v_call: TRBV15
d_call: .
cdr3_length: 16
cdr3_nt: TGTGCCACCAGCAGAGCTTACAGTTCAACTAATGAAAAACTGTTTTTT
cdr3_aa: CATSRAYSSTNEKLFF

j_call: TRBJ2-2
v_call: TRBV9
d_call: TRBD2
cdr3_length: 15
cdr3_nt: TGTGCCAGCAGCGTGACTAGCGGGGATTTAGGGGAGCTGTTTTTT
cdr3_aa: CASSVTSGDLGELFF

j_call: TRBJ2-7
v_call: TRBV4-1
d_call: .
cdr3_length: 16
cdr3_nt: TGCGCCAGCTCCCCGGAGGGACAGAAAAGCTCCTACGAGCAGTACTTC
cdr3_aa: CASSPEGQKSSYEQYF

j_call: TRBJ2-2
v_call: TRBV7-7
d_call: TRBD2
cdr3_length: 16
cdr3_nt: TGTGCCAGCAGCTCCGGGACTAAGGGATTCACCGGGGAGCTGTTTTTT
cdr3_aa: CASSSGTKGFTGELFF

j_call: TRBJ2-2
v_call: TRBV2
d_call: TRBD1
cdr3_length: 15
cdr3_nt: TGTGCCAGCAGCCCCCAGGGCCAGGGGGTTGACGAGCTGTTTTTT
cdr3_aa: CASSPQGQGVDELFF

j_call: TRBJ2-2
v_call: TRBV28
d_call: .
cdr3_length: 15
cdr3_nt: TGTGCCAGCAGTTTTGACAGGATTAACACCGGGGAGCTGTTTTTT
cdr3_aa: CASSFDRINTGELFF

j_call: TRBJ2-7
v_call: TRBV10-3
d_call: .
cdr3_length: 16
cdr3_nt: TGTGCCATCAGAACGACGGGACAAGGTGGCTCCTACGAGCAGTACTTC
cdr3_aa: CAIRTTGQGGSYEQYF

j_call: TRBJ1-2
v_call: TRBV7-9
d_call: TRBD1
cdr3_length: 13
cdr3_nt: TGTGCCAGCAGCTTAGCTGGGACAGGGGCTCACACCTTC
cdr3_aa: CASSLAGTGAHTF

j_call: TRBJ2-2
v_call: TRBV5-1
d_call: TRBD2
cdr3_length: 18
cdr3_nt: TGCGCCAGCAGCCCCTCAGGCCCTAGCGGGGGCTACACCGGGGAGCTGTTTTTT
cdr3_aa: CASSPSGPSGGYTGELFF

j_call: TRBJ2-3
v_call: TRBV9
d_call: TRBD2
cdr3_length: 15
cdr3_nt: TGTGCCAGCAGCTCCCACCCGGGGGGGCAGGATACGCAGTATTTT
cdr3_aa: CASSSHPGGQDTQYF

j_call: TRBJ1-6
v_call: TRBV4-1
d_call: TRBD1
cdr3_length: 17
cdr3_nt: TGCGCCAGCAGCCAAGGGACAGGGAGTCTCTATAATTCACCCCTCCACTTT
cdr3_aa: CASSQGTGSLYNSPLHF

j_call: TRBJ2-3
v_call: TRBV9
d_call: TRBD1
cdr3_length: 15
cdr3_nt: TGTGCCAGCAGCCCCAGACAGGGGGCAACAGATACGCAGTATTTT
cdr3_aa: CASSPRQGATDTQYF

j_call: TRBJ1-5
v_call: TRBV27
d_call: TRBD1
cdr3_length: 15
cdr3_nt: TGTGCCAGCAGGGCAGGACAGGGCACCAATCAGCCCCAGCATTTT
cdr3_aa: CASRAGQGTNQPQHF

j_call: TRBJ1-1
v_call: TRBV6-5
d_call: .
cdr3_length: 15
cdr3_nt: TGTGCCAGCAGTTACTTGACGAAGGGAGGCACTGAAGCTTTCTTT
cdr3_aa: CASSYLTKGGTEAFF

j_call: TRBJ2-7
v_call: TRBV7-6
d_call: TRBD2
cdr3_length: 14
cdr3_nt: TGTGCCAGCAAAAAAGGCGGGGGTTCCTACGAGCAGTACTTC
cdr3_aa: CASKKGGGSYEQYF

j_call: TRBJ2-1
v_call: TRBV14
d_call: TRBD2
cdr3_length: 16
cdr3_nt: TGTGCCAGTAAAGCTAGCGGGGGGCGCAACCTTGAGGAGCAGTTCTTC
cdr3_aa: CASKASGGRNLEEQFF

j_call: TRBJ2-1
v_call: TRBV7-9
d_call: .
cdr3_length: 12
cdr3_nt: TGTGCCAGCAGCTTAGCGCTCGGTAACCAGTTCTTC
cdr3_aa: CASSLALGNQFF